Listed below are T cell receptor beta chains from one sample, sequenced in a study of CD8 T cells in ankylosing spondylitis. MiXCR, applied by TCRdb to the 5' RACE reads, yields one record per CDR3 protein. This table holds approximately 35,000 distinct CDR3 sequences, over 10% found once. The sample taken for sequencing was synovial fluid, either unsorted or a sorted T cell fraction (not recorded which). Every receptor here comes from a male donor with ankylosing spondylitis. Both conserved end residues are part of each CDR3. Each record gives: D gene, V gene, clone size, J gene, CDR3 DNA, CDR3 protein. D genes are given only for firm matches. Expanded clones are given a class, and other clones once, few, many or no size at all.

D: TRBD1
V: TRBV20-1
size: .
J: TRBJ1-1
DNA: TGCAGTGCTAGTACAGGGGCGGATGGCACTGAAGCTTTCTTT
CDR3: CSASTGADGTEAFF

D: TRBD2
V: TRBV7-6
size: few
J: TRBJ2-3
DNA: TGTGCCAGCAGCTCCGGGACTAGCGGGAGCTTTGGCACAGATACGCAGTATTTT
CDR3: CASSSGTSGSFGTDTQYF

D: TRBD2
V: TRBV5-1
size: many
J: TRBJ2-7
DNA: TGCGCCAGCAGCTTGAGTCTAGCGGACTCCTACGAGCAGTACTTC
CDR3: CASSLSLADSYEQYF

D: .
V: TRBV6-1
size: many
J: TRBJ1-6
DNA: TGTGCCAGCAGCTTTCCGACAGAGAGCAATTCACCCCTCCACTTT
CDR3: CASSFPTESNSPLHF

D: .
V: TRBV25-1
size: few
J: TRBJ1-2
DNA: TGTGCCAGCAGTGAAATTGGAGGACGGTGGGACTATGGCTACACCTTC
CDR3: CASSEIGGRWDYGYTF

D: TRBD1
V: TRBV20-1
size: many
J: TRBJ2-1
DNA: TGCAGTGCTTGGACAGGGGCAGACAATGAGCAGTTCTTC
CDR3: CSAWTGADNEQFF

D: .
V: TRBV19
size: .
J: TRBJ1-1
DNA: TGTGCCAGTAGGCAGGCAGCGAACACTGAAGCTTTCTTT
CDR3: CASRQAANTEAFF

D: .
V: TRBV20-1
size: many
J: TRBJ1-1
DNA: TGCAGTGCTAGGCACCCCAAGGGCGACACTGAAGCTTTCTTT
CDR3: CSARHPKGDTEAFF

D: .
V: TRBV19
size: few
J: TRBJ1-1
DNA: TGTGCCAGTAGTCCCGACCTCGGGAACACTGAAGCTTTCTTT
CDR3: CASSPDLGNTEAFF

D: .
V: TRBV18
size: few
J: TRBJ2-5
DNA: TGTGCCAGCTCACCCTCGGAGGGCCAGTACTTC
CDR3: CASSPSEGQYF

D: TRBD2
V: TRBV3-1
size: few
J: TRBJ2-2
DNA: TGTGCCAGCAGCCAAGATAGTAGGGAACTAGCGGGAGGGCCGGTCACCGGGGAGCTGTTTTTT
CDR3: CASSQDSRELAGGPVTGELFF

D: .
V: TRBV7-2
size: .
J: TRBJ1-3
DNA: TGTGCCAGCAGCCCAGTCGGTCCAGGGGCTGGAAACACCATATATTTT
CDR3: CASSPVGPGAGNTIYF

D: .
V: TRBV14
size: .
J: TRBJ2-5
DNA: TGTGCCAGCAGCCAAGAATGGCAGACACAAGAGACCCAGTACTTC
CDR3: CASSQEWQTQETQYF

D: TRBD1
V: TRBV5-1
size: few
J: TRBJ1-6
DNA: TGCGCCAGCAGCTTGAAACAGGGGAATTCACCCCTCCACTTT
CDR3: CASSLKQGNSPLHF

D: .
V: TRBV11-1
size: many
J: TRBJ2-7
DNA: TGTGCCAGCAGCCCTGCCCTTGACAGTTCCACTTTGACCCCCTACGAGCAGTACTTC
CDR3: CASSPALDSSTLTPYEQYF

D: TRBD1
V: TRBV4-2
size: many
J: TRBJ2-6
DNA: TGTGCCAGCAGCCAAGGGGACAGCTCTGGGGCCAACGTCCTGACTTTC
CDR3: CASSQGDSSGANVLTF

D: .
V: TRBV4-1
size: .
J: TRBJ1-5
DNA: TGCGCCAGCAGCCAGTCTCTTCATGGGGGCAATCAGCCCCAGCATTTT
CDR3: CASSQSLHGGNQPQHF

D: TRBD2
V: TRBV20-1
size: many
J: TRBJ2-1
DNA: TGCAGTGCTAGAGATCAGGCTAGCGGAGACCACAATGAGCAGTTCTTC
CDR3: CSARDQASGDHNEQFF

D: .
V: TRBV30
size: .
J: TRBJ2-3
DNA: TGTGCCTGGAGTGTAGTCCTCACAGATACGCAGTATTTT
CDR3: CAWSVVLTDTQYF

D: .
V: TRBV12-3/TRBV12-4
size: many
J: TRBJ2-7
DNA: TGTGCCAGCAGTTTAGAACTAGCCGTAGGTAGCTCCTACGAGCAGTACTTC
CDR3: CASSLELAVGSSYEQYF

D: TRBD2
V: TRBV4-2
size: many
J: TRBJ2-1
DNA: TGTGCCAGCAGCCAAGGAACAAGCGGGGCCTACAATGAGCAGTTCTTC
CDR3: CASSQGTSGAYNEQFF

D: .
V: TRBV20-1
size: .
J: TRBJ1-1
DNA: TGCAGTGCTAGAGAACAGTACATGAACACTGAAGCTTTCTTT
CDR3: CSAREQYMNTEAFF

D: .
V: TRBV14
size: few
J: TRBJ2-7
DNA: TGTGCCAGCAGCCAAGACCTATCCTACGAGCAGTACTTC
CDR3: CASSQDLSYEQYF

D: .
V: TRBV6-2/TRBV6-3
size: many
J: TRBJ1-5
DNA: TGTGCCAGCAGTTACCCCCCTGGTCGAAATCAGCCCCAGCATTTT
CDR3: CASSYPPGRNQPQHF

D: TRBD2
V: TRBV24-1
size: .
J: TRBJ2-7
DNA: TGTGCCACCAGTGGGCGGGAGAGTCACGAGCAGTACTTC
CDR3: CATSGRESHEQYF

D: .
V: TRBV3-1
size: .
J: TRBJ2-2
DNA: TGTGCCTGCAGCCCGCAGTTCGCGAACACCGGGGAGCTGTTTTTT
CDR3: CACSPQFANTGELFF

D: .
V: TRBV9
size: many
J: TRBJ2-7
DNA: TGTGCCAGCAGCGTGGACGGGTCCTACGAGCAGTACTTC
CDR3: CASSVDGSYEQYF

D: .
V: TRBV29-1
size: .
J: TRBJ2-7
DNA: TGCAGCGTTGCGGGGGAAATTGCCTACGAGCAGTACTTC
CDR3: CSVAGEIAYEQYF

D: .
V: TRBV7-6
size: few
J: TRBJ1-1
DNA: TGTGCCAGCAGCTTGCTCGGGGAGAACACTGAAGCTTTCTTT
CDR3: CASSLLGENTEAFF

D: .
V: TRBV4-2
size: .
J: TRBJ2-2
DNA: TGTGCCAGCAGCCAACTCCTCACCGGGGAGCTGTTTTTT
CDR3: CASSQLLTGELFF

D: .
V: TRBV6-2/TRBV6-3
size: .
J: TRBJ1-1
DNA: TGTGCCAGCAGTTATAGTTGGGCCATGAACACTGAAGCTTTCTTT
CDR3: CASSYSWAMNTEAFF

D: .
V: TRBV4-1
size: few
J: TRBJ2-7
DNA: TGCGCCAGCAGCCCGGGTGGGGGGCACACCTACGAGCAGTACTTC
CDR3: CASSPGGGHTYEQYF

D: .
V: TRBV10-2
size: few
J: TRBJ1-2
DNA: TGCGCCAGTCGGAGTCAGAGACTAGGAGGCTACACCTTC
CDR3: CASRSQRLGGYTF

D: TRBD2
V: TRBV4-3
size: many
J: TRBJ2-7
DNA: TGCGCCAGCAGCCAAGCCACCCCCGGGCTAGCGGGAGGAACCTACGAGCAGTACTTC
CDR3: CASSQATPGLAGGTYEQYF

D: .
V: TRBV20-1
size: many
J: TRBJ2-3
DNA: TGCAGTGCTCGAAGCGGGCCACTCACAGATACGCAGTATTTT
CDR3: CSARSGPLTDTQYF

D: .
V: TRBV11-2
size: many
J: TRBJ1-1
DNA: TGTGCCAGCAGCTTAGGGAATTATTTAAGGGGGAACACTGAAGCTTTCTTT
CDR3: CASSLGNYLRGNTEAFF

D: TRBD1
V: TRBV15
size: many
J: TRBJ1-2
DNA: TGTGCCACCAGCGGCTGGACAGGAGAGTTCTATGGCTACACCTTC
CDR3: CATSGWTGEFYGYTF

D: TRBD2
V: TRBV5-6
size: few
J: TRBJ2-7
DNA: TGTGCCAGCAGCGCCCGATGGCGGGAGGAAACCTACGAGCAGTACTTC
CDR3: CASSARWREETYEQYF

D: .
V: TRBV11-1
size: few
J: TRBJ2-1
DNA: TGTGCCAGCAGCTCAAGCAGGGGGGCAGCGAGCTCCTACAATGAGCAGTTCTTC
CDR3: CASSSSRGAASSYNEQFF